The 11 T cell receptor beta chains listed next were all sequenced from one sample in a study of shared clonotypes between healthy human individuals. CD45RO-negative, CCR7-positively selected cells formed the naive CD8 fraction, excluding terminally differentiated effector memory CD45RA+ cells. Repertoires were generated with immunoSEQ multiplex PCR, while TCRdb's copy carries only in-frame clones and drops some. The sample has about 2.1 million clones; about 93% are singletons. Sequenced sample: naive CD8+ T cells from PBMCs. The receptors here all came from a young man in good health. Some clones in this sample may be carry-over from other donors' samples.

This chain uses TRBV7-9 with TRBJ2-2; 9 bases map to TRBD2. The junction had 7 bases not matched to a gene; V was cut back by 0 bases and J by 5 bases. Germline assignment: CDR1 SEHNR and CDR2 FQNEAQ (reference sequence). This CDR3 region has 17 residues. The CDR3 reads CASSLAWLAGITGELFF. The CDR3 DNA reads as TGTGCCAGCAGCTTAGCGTGGCTAGCGGGAATTACCGGGGAGCTGTTTTTT.

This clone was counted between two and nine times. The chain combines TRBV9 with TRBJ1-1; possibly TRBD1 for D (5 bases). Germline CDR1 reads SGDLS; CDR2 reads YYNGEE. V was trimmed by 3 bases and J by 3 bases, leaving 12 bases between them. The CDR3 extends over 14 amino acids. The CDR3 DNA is TGTGCCAGCAGCGGATTAGGGGTGCACACTGAAGCTTTCTTT. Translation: CASSGLGVHTEAFF.

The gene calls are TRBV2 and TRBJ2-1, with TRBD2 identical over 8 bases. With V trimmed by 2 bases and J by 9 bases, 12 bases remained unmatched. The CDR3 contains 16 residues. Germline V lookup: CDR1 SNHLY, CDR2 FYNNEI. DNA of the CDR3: TGTGCCAGCAGTGAATGGAATCCGGGAGGGATGATTGAGCAGTTCTTC. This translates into CASSEWNPGGMIEQFF.

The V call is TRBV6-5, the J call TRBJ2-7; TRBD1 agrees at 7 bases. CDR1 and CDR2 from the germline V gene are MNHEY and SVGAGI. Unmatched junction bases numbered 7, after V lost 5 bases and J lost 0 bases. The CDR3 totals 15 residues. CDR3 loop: CASSGQDEGSYEQYF. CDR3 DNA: TGTGCCAGCAGTGGACAGGATGAGGGCTCCTACGAGCAGTACTTC.

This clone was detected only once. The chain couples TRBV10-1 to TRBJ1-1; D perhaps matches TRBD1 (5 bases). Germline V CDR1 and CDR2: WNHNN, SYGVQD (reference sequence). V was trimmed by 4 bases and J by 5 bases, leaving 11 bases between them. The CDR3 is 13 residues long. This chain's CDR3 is CASSAGTRTEAFF. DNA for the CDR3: TGCGCCAGCAGTGCAGGGACGAGGACTGAAGCTTTCTTT.

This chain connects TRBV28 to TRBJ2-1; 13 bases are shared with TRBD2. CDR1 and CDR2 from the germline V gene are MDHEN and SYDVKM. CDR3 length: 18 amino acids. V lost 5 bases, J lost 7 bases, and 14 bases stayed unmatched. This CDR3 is CASSLGLAGALLGNEQFF. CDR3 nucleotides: TGTGCCAGCAGTCTCGGACTAGCGGGAGCTCTCTTGGGGAATGAGCAGTTCTTC.

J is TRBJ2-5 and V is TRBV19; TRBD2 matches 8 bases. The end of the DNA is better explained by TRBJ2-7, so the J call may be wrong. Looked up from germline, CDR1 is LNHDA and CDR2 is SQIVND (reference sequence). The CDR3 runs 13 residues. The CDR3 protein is CASSPTSVVEQYF. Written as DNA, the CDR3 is TGTGCCAGTAGTCCGACTAGCGTAGTCGAGCAGTACTTC.

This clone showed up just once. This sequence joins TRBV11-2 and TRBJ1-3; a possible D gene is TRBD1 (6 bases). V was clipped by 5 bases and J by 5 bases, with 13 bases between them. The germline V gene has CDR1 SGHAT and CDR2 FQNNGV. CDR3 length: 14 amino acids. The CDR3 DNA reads TGTGCCAGCAGCGAGGTGGACAGCCGAAACACCATATATTTT. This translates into CASSEVDSRNTIYF.

CDR3 protein: CASSGPGGMAGNTIYF. The DNA of the CDR3 is TGTGCCAGCAGTGGCCCAGGGGGGATGGCTGGAAACACCATATATTTT. This chain joins TRBV2 and TRBJ1-3, with 7 bases matching TRBD1. The length of the CDR3 is 16 residues. CDR1 is SNHLY, CDR2 FYNNEI, per germline. V lost 4 bases to trimming and J lost 2 bases; unmatched junction nucleotides: 8.

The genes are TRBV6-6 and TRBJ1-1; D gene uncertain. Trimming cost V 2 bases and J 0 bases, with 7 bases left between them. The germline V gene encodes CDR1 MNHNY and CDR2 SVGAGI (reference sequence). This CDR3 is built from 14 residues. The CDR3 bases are TGTGCCAGCAGTTACACAACCATGAACACTGAAGCTTTCTTT. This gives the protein CASSYTTMNTEAFF.

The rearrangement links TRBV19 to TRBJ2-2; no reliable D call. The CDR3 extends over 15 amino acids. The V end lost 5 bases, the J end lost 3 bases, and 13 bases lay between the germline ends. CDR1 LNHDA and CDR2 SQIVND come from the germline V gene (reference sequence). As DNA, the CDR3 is TGTGCCAGTAGTGGAGTCCGTACTGACACCGGGGAGCTGTTTTTT. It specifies CASSGVRTDTGELFF.